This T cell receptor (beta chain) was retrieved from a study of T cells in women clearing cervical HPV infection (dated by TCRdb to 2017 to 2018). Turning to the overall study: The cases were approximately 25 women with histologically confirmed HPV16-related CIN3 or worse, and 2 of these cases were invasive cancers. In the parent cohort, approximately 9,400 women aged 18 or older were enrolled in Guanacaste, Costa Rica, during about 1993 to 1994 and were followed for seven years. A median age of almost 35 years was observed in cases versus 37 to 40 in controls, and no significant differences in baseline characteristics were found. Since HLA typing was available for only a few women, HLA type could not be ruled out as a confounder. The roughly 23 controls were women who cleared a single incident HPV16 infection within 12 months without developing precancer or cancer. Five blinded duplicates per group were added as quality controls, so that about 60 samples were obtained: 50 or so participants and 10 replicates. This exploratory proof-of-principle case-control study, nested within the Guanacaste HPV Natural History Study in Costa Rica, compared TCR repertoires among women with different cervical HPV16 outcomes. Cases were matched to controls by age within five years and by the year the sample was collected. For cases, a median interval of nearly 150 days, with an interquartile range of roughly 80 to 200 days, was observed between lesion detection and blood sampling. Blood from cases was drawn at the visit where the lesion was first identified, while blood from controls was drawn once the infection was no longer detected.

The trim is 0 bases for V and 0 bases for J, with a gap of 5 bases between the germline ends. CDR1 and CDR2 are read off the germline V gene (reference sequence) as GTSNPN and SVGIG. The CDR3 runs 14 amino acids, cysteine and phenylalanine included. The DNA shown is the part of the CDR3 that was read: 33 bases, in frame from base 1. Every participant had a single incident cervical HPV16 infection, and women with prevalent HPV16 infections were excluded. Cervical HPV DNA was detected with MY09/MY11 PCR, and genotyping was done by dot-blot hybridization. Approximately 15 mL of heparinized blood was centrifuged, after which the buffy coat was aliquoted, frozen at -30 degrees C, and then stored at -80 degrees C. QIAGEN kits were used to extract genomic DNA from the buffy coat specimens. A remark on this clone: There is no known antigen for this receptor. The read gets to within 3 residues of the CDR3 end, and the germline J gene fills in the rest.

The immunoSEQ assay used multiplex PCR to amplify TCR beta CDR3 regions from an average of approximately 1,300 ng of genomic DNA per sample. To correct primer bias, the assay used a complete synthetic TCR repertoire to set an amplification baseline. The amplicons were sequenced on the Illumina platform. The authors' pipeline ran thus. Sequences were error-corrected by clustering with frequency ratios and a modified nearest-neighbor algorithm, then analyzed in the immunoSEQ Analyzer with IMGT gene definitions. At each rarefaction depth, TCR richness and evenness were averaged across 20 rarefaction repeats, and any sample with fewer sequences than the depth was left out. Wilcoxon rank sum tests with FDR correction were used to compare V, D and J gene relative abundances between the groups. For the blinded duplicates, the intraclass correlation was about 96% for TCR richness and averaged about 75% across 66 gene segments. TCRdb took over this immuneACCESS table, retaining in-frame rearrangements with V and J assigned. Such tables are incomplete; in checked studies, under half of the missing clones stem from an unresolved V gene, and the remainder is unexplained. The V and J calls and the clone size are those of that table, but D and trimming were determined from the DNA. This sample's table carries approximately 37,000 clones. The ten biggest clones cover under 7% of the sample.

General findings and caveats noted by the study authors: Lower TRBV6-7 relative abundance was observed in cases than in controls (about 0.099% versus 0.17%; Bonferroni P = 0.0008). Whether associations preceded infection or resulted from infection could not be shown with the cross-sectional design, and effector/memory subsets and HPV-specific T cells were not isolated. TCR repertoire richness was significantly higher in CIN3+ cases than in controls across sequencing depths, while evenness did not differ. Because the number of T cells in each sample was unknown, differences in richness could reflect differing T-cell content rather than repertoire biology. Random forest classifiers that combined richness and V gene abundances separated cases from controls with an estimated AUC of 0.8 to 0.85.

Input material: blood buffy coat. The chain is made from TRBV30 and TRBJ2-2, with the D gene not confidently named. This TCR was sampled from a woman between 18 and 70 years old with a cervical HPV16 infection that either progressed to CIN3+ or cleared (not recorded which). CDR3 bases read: TGTGCCTGGAGTGTCCTAGCGAACACCGGGGAG. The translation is CAWSVLANTGE. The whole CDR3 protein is CAWSVLANTGELFF.